Many counts were recorded for the clone carrying this TCR beta chain. Its antigen is unknown. This specimen comes from a study of T cells in Graves' hyperthyroidism and ophthalmopathy. Regarding the study as a whole: It was a median about seven months before onset that the model predicted ophthalmopathy.

This CDR3 contains 16 residues. V was trimmed by 2 bases and J by 2 bases, leaving 14 bases between them. CDR1 and CDR2 from the germline V gene are SNHLY and FYNNEI. Using RNA transcripts as the source, TCR beta CDR3 regions were amplified. First-round RT-PCR targeting the TCR CDR3 was performed with the HTBI primer set. TCRdb called the multiplex PCR reads again in MiXCR, with one record for every CDR3 protein. The repertoire holds roughly 400,000 distinct CDR3 sequences, about a sixth seen once, with about 30% in the top ten. The chain uses TRBV2 and TRBJ2-3; D call uncertain. The origin of this receptor is a woman between 18 and 30 years old with Graves' hyperthyroidism that later progressed to Graves' ophthalmopathy. Sequencing input: blood. The DNA for the CDR3 is TGTGCCAGCAGTGAATATCCACCGAGTAACACAGATACGCAGTATTTT. It codes for CASSEYPPSNTDTQYF.